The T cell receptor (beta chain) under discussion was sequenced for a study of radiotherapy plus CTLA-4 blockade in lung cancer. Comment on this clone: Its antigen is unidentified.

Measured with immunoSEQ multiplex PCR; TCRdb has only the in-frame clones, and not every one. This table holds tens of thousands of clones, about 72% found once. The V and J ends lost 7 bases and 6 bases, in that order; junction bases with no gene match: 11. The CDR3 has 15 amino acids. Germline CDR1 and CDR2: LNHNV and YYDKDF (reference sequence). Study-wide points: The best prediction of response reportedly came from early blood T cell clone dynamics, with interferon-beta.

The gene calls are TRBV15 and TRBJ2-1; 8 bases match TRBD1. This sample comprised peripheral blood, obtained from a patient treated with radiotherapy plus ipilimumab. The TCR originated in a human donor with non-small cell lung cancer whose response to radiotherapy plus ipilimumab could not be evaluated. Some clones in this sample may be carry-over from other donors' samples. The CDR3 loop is CATIKRGQAVNEQFF. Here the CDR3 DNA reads TGTGCCACCATCAAAAGGGGACAGGCGGTCAATGAGCAGTTCTTC. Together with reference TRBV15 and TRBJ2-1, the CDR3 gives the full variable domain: DAMVIQNPRYQVTQFGKPVTLSCSQTLNHNVMYWYQQKSSQAPKLLFHYYDKDFNNEADTPDNFQSRRPNTSFCFLDIRSPGLGDTAMYLCATIKRGQAVNEQFFGPGTRLTVL.